This is a list of T cell receptor beta chains from one sample in a study of CD8 T cells in ankylosing spondylitis. In TCRdb, the 5' RACE reads were re-called with MiXCR into one record per CDR3 protein. The top ten hold approximately 6.6% of the sample, which has a few hundred thousand distinct CDR3 sequences, roughly 10% seen once. The sample was blood, either unsorted or a sorted T cell fraction (not recorded which). These TCRs come from a male donor with ankylosing spondylitis or in good health (not recorded which). Each CDR3 is given with its conserved first and last residue. Each record gives: V gene, CDR3 protein.

v_call: TRBV7-3; cdr3_aa: CASGLAGTDTQYF
v_call: TRBV12-3/TRBV12-4; cdr3_aa: CASADVGVTEAFF
v_call: TRBV20-1; cdr3_aa: CSAPLSRAGYEQYF
v_call: TRBV5-1; cdr3_aa: CASSLVTGEVGEQYF
v_call: TRBV20-1; cdr3_aa: CSAEGRWDEQFF
v_call: TRBV12-3/TRBV12-4; cdr3_aa: CASRPTGNQPQHF
v_call: TRBV12-3/TRBV12-4; cdr3_aa: CASRGTNRNQPQHF
v_call: TRBV20-1; cdr3_aa: CSARPLDLAAYTDTQYF
v_call: TRBV29-1; cdr3_aa: CSVSGLSSYNEQFF
v_call: TRBV5-4; cdr3_aa: CASSAQSSPLHF
v_call: TRBV11-1; cdr3_aa: CASSLSGSQYNEQFF
v_call: TRBV2; cdr3_aa: CASRGTSGDEQFF
v_call: TRBV27; cdr3_aa: CASSPNRGNTQYF
v_call: TRBV9; cdr3_aa: CASSKGYGDGTEAFF
v_call: TRBV7-2; cdr3_aa: CASSGLDTQYF
v_call: TRBV7-6; cdr3_aa: CASSQDSDYPYEQYF
v_call: TRBV12-3/TRBV12-4; cdr3_aa: CASSDPGQGLSGELFF
v_call: TRBV7-9; cdr3_aa: CASSARTGANVLTF
v_call: TRBV6-5; cdr3_aa: CASSPLAGGPYEQYF
v_call: TRBV27; cdr3_aa: CASSFLRYYSYNEQFF
v_call: TRBV3-1; cdr3_aa: CASSQTVDTYGYTF
v_call: TRBV6-1; cdr3_aa: CASTPLGGANYGYTF
v_call: TRBV25-1; cdr3_aa: CASSEVSETPHNEQFF
v_call: TRBV5-1; cdr3_aa: CASSFRAPGGAADTQYF
v_call: TRBV20-1; cdr3_aa: CSANMNTEAFF
v_call: TRBV9; cdr3_aa: CASSQGTQGQETQYF
v_call: TRBV20-1; cdr3_aa: CSARGTSAGTQYF
v_call: TRBV27; cdr3_aa: CASSRRLQETQYF
v_call: TRBV7-8; cdr3_aa: CASSPTGTGSNTEAFF
v_call: TRBV12-3/TRBV12-4; cdr3_aa: CASRTLGTEETQYF
v_call: TRBV7-8; cdr3_aa: CASSLARLAGGTDTQYF
v_call: TRBV5-1; cdr3_aa: CASRWTGMGTGELFF
v_call: TRBV20-1; cdr3_aa: CSARVSGNPYEQYF
v_call: TRBV29-1; cdr3_aa: CSVDGTGTEQYF
v_call: TRBV5-1; cdr3_aa: CASSRDSSRDTQYF
v_call: TRBV12-3/TRBV12-4; cdr3_aa: CASKSRQLTEPQHF
v_call: TRBV20-1; cdr3_aa: CSARGSFTTGGTDEQYF
v_call: TRBV7-2; cdr3_aa: CASSPGLYSGNTIYF
v_call: TRBV5-1; cdr3_aa: CASSFSGPPLGGYTF
v_call: TRBV7-9; cdr3_aa: CASSARDRGFTGELFF